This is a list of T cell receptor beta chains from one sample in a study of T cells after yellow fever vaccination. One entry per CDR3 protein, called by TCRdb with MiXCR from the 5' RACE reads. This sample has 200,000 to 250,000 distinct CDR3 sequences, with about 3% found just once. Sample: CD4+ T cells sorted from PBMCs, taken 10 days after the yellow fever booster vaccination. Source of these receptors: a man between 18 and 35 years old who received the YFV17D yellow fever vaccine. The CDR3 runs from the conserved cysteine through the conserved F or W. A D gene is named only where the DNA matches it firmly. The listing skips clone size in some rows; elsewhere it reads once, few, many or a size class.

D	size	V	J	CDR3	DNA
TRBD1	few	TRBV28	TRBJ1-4	CASSSPGTGEKLFF	TGTGCCAGCAGTAGTCCCGGGACAGGTGAAAAACTGTTTTTT
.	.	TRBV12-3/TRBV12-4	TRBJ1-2	CASSLWGGDGYTF	TGTGCCAGCAGTTTGTGGGGAGGCGATGGCTACACCTTC
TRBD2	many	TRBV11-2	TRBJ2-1	CASSRRSAGGPRNEQFF	TGTGCCAGCAGCCGACGGTCGGCGGGGGGGCCGCGTAATGAGCAGTTCTTC
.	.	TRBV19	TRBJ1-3	CASSILNPGNTIYF	TGTGCCAGTAGTATATTGAATCCGGGAAACACCATATATTTT
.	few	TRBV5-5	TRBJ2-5	CASSLEEWETQYF	TGTGCCAGCAGCTTGGAAGAGTGGGAGACCCAGTACTTC
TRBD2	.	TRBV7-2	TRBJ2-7	CASSVSGSYEQYF	TGTGCCAGCAGCGTAAGCGGGAGCTACGAGCAGTACTTC
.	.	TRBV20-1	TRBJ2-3	CSASRLAADTQYF	TGCAGTGCTAGCAGGCTCGCTGCAGATACGCAGTATTTT
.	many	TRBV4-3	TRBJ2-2	CASSQGVGVLLRGELFF	TGCGCCAGCAGCCAAGGGGTAGGGGTTCTTCTACGCGGGGAGCTGTTTTTT
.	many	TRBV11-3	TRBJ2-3	CASSPGLVDTQYF	TGTGCCAGCAGCCCGGGACTGGTAGATACGCAGTATTTT
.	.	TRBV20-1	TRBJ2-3	CSAPRGQQDTQYF	TGCAGTGCTCCCAGGGGCCAGCAGGATACGCAGTATTTT
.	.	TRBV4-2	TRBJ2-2	CASSVLGGATGELFF	TGTGCCAGCAGCGTCCTCGGGGGCGCCACCGGGGAGCTGTTTTTT
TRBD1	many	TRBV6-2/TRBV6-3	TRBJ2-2	CASKWTGTNTGELFF	TGTGCCAGCAAATGGACAGGGACGAACACCGGGGAGCTGTTTTTT
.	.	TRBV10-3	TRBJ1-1	CAISRGENTEAFF	TGTGCCATCAGCCGGGGCGAGAACACTGAAGCTTTCTTT
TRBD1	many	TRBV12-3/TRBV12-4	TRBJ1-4	CASSRAGGLANEKLFF	TGTGCCAGCAGCAGAGCAGGGGGCCTGGCTAATGAAAAACTGTTTTTT
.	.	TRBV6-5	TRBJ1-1	CASSSITGNTEAFF	TGTGCCAGCAGTTCCATAACAGGGAACACTGAAGCTTTCTTT
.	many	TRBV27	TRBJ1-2	CASRNQALSYTF	TGTGCCAGCAGAAACCAGGCTTTGAGCTACACCTTC
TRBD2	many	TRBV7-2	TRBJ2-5	CASSLSATGGQETQYF	TGTGCCAGCAGCCTGTCCGCGACGGGGGGGCAAGAGACCCAGTACTTC
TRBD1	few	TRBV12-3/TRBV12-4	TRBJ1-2	CASRPTGTGSYGYTF	TGTGCCAGCAGGCCTACCGGGACAGGGAGCTATGGCTACACCTTC
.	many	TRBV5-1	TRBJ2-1	CASSLAAGYNEQFF	TGCGCCAGCAGCTTGGCGGCAGGATACAATGAGCAGTTCTTC
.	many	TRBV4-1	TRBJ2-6	CASSQILGRPPSSGANVLTF	TGCGCCAGCAGCCAGATACTTGGACGGCCCCCATCATCTGGGGCCAACGTCCTGACTTTC
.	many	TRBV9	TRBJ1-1	CASSVAVNTEAFF	TGTGCCAGCAGCGTAGCTGTGAACACTGAAGCTTTCTTT
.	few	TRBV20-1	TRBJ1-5	CSARDSNQPQHF	TGCAGTGCTAGGGATAGCAATCAGCCCCAGCATTTT
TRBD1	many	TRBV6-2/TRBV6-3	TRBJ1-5	CASSYPLPDRGGNNQPQHF	TGTGCCAGCAGTTACCCATTACCGGACAGGGGCGGTAACAATCAGCCCCAGCATTTT
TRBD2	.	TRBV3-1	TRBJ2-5	CASSQDRLAGGRGETQYF	TGTGCCAGCAGCCAAGATCGGCTAGCGGGGGGGCGCGGAGAGACCCAGTACTTC
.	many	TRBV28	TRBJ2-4	CASRPGEAKNIQYF	TGTGCCAGCAGACCGGGAGAAGCCAAAAACATTCAGTACTTC
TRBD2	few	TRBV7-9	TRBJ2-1	CASSFRVAGSSYNEQFF	TGTGCCAGCAGTTTTCGAGTAGCGGGAAGCTCCTACAATGAGCAGTTCTTC
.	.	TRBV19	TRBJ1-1	CASRRTEMNTEAFF	TGTGCCAGTCGAAGAACAGAAATGAACACTGAAGCTTTCTTT
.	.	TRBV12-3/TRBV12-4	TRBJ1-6	CASSFIYEGTLHF	TGTGCCAGCAGTTTTATCTACGAAGGAACGCTCCACTTT
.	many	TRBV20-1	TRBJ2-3	CSARPSKQPDTQYF	TGCAGTGCTAGACCGAGTAAACAACCGGATACGCAGTATTTT
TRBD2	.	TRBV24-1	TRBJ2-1	CATSVLSGGEGNEQFF	TGTGCCACCAGTGTCCTTAGCGGGGGGGAAGGTAATGAGCAGTTCTTC
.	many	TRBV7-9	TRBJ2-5	CASRNLAETQYF	TGTGCCAGCAGAAATCTAGCGGAGACCCAGTACTTC
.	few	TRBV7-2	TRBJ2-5	CAIGSYQETQYF	TGTGCCATTGGTAGTTACCAAGAGACCCAGTACTTC
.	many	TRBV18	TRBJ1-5	CASSPRDGGNQPQHF	TGTGCCAGCTCACCCCGGGACGGGGGAAATCAGCCCCAGCATTTT
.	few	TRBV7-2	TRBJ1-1	CASSFSVGGSFF	TGTGCCAGCAGCTTTTCGGTGGGGGGTAGTTTCTTT
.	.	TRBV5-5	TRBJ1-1	CASSLEWGSTEAFF	TGTGCCAGCAGCTTGGAATGGGGGAGTACTGAAGCTTTCTTT
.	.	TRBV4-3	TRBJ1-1	CASSQEGFLLSENTEAFF	TGCGCCAGCAGCCAAGAGGGGTTTTTATTATCGGAAAACACTGAAGCTTTCTTT
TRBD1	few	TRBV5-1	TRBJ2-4	CASKPSRDRGSLAKNIQYF	TGCGCCAGCAAACCAAGCCGGGACAGGGGATCCTTAGCCAAAAACATTCAGTACTTC
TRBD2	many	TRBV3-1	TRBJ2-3	CASSPTAGSTDTQYF	TGTGCCAGCAGCCCTACAGCGGGGAGCACAGATACGCAGTATTTT
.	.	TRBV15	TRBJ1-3	CATSPTMAVRYF	TGTGCCACCAGCCCAACCATGGCAGTAAGATATTTT
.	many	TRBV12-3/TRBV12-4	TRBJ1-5	CASSPVDGPNQPQHF	TGTGCCAGCAGTCCCGTGGACGGACCCAATCAGCCCCAGCATTTT
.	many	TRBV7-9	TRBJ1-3	CASSEFRFSGNTIYF	TGTGCCAGCAGCGAGTTCCGGTTTTCTGGAAACACCATATATTTT
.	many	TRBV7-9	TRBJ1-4	CASSFTGTEVEKLFF	TGTGCCAGCAGTTTCACCGGGACGGAAGTCGAAAAACTGTTTTTT
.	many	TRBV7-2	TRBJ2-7	CASSSSMAHWYF	TGTGCCAGCAGCTCCTCCATGGCTCATTGGTACTTC
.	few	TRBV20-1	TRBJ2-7	CSARWGPQGGSSYEQYF	TGCAGTGCTAGGTGGGGGCCACAGGGAGGGAGCTCCTACGAGCAGTACTTC
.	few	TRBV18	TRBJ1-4	CASSPAGPGVGEKLFF	TGTGCCAGCTCACCAGCCGGCCCAGGGGTCGGGGAAAAACTGTTTTTT
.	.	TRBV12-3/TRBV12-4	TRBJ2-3	CASSLRGPSTDTQYF	TGTGCCAGCAGTTTGCGGGGGCCCAGCACAGATACGCAGTATTTT
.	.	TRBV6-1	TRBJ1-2	CASSESGYGYTF	TGTGCCAGCAGTGAATCAGGGTATGGCTACACCTTC
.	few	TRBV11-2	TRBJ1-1	CASSLVSSEAFF	TGTGCCAGCAGCTTAGTGAGCTCTGAAGCTTTCTTT
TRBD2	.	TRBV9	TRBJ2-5	CASSAGVTGTSEGETQYF	TGTGCCAGCAGCGCAGGAGTTACCGGGACTAGCGAAGGAGAGACCCAGTACTTC
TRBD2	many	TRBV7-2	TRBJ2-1	CASSLATQAGGGEQFF	TGTGCCAGCAGCTTAGCGACGCAAGCGGGGGGGGGTGAGCAGTTCTTC
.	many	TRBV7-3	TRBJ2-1	CASSLGGASYNEQFF	TGTGCCAGCAGCTTAGGGGGCGCCTCCTACAATGAGCAGTTCTTC
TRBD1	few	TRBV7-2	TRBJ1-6	CASSLVPWPGQGSPLHF	TGTGCCAGCAGCTTAGTCCCATGGCCGGGACAGGGTTCACCCCTCCACTTT
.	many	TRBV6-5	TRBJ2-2	CASNAGGELFF	TGTGCCAGCAATGCAGGGGGGGAGCTGTTTTTT
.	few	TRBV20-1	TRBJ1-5	CSASGQLNQPQHF	TGCAGTGCTAGTGGACAGCTCAATCAGCCCCAGCATTTT